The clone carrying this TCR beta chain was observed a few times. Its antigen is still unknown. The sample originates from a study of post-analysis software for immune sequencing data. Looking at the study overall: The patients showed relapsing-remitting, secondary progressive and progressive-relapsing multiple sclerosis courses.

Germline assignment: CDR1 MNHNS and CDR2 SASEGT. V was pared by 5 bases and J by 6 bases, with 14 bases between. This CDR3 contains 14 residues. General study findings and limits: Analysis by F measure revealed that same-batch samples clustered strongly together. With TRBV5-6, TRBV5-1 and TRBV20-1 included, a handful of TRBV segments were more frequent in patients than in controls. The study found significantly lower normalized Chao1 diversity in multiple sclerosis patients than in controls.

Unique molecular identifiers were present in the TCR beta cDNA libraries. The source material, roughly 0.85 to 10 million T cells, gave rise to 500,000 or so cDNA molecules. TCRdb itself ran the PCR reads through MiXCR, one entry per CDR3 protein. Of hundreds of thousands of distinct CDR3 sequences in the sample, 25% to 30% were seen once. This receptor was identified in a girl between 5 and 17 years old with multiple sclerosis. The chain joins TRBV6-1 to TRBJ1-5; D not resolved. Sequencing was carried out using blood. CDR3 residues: CASSPLGVPQPQHF. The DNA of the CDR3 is TGTGCCAGCAGTCCTCTCGGGGTTCCTCAGCCCCAGCATTTT.